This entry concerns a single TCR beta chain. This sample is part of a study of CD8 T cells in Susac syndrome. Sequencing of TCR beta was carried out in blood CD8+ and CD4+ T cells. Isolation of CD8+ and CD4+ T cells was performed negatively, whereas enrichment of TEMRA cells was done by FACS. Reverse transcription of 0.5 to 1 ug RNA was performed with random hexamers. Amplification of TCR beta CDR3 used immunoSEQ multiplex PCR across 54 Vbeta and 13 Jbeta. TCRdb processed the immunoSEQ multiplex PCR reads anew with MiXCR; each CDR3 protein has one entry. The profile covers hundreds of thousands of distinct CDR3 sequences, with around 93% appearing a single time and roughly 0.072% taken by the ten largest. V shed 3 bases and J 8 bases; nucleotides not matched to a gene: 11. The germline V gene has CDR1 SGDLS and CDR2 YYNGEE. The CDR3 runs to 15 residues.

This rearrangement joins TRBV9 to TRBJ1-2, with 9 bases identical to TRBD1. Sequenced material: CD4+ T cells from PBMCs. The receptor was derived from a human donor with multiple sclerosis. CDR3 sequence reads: CASSALQGAGGGYTF. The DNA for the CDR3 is TGTGCCAGCAGCGCGCTACAGGGGGCGGGCGGAGGCTACACCTTC.